This T cell receptor (beta chain) was identified during a study of cytomegalovirus exposure and HLA in healthy donors (dated by TCRdb to the late 2010s). Background on the whole study: In an earlier analysis of about 560 of the donors, around 290 Gb of sequence data and 120 million or so unique TCR beta sequences from approximately 180 million T cells were reported. Roughly 300 gigabases of sequencing data and around 87 million unique TCR sequences were included in an early release covering roughly 600 HLA-typed donors. The genetic ancestry cluster associated with self-reported Caucasian donors included 81% of the 300 to 400 genotyped donors. The study aimed to test whether cataloging public T cell receptors could reveal signatures of past pathogen exposure. The study profiled the T cell repertoires of some 610 subjects by immunosequencing and related them to cytomegalovirus serostatus. Along with the approximately 650-subject first cohort, a separate validation cohort of over 90 different subjects was used. To predict cytomegalovirus infection status, the study combined high-throughput TCR immunosequencing, statistical association of individual TCRs with disease status, and machine learning. To study patterns of TCR occurrence, a later analysis re-analyzed previously published TCR beta repertoires from 650 to 750 donors and added high-resolution HLA genotyping. The later analysis used no new phenotypic data to find candidate immune exposures, relying instead on TCR beta sequences and their occurrence across donors. An earlier analysis of approximately 630 of the donors applied high-throughput TCR beta sequencing to assess whether each TCR beta V gene segment acted as functional or pseudogenic. Donor age, sex, ethnicity and CMV serostatus were collected together with the repertoire data. In a later genetic analysis, genome-wide SNP genotypes for 398 of the 666 donors were used, and that subset was treated as a discovery cohort. All discovery cohort repertoires had been generated using a single sequencing platform. HLA typing included class I and class II loci at four-digit resolution. Typing coverage varied by locus: roughly 629-640 donors for A, B, C, DRB1 and DQB1; under 550 for DQA1; approximately 610 for DPA1; approximately 450 for DPB1. Five DR-DQ haplotypes were handled as single units for association and clustering, since linkage in the cohort was strong. On average, around 230,000 unique TCR beta nucleotide sequences were sequenced per donor among 398 genotyped donors of the cohort, with roughly 18% of those sequences being non-productive.

Library preparation used the immunoSEQ multiplex PCR assay. The multiplex PCR relied on a mix of 60 forward primers for TCR Vbeta segments and 13 reverse primers for TCR Jbeta segments. The CDR3 region of rearranged TCR beta genes was amplified from genomic DNA with a multiplex PCR assay. The Illumina HiSeq System was used to sequence the amplified TCR beta libraries as 87-base-pair reads. The published analysis was carried out like this. A later analysis counted approximately 76 million unique TCR beta chains across the 640 or so repertoires, and 10 million to 12 million of these chains were shared by at least two donors. Raw reads were error-corrected and collapsed into unique sequences with a nearest-neighbor algorithm that merged closely related sequences to remove PCR and sequencing errors. CDR3 sequences were aligned to IMGT reference sequences to assign V, D and J gene segments. For a sequence to be retained, a match of at least six nucleotides was required to both a V gene segment and a J gene segment. A rearrangement was called productive if the CDR3 had no stop codons and remained in frame with V and J, and every other rearrangement was called non-productive. CDR3 was defined according to IMGT convention as the region running from the second conserved V-encoded cysteine to the conserved J-encoded phenylalanine. In an earlier analysis of 550 to 650 of the donors, sequences lacking an unambiguous match to a single V gene segment were excluded. An earlier analysis of several hundred of the donors called V segments functional above 56.7% productive rearrangements and segregating when the between-donor standard deviation exceeded 5%. A statistical classification framework was built for diagnosing cytomegalovirus status from the catalog of TCR beta chain sequences. In a later analysis, TCR nucleotide sequences were compared against IMGT/GENE-DB human TR gene sequences so that V and J genes could be assigned. A later analysis assigned CDR3 sequences and most-parsimonious VDJ recombination scenarios with the TCRdist pipeline. In a later analysis, each TCR beta chain was defined by its CDR3 amino acid sequence together with its V-gene family, and reads without a unique V-gene family were excluded. In a later analysis, 450 to 600 highly shared, low-generation-probability nucleotide sequences were removed to address suspected cross-contamination and a sequencing artifact. In a later analysis, a clonal expansion index for each public chain was calculated from normalized within-repertoire ranks of inferred template counts. A later analysis computed generation probabilities with a VDJ recombination model fitted to out-of-frame rearrangements, and checked the results against IGoR. In a later analysis, TCR-TCR, TCR-HLA and TCR-CMV co-occurrence was scored with hypergeometric tests, and a repertoire-size bias correction was applied to TCR pairs. In a later analysis, false discovery rates were estimated by permuting HLA or CMV assignments 20 times. In a later analysis, co-occurring TCRs were grouped with DBSCAN, and TCRdist sequence similarity was added when clustering was performed within HLA-allele-positive subsets. Co-occurrence clustering excluded repertoires with fewer than 30,000 or more than 120,000 public chains, plus five with anomalous nucleotide sharing. Not all clones reach the TCRdb copy of this immuneACCESS table, which keeps in-frame sequences only. Checked studies attribute under half of the gap to unresolved V genes and leave the rest unexplained. The DNA was the basis for D and trimming; V, J and clone size are from that table. Recorded for this sample are some 98,000 clones; 75% to 85% of them occurred a single time. About a tenth of the sample goes to the ten largest clones.

The cohort consisted of approximately 690 healthy bone marrow donors. All cohort members were sampled while nominally healthy, although unrecorded immune exposures were likely present. The donor tested CMV seropositive, placing the donor among the 250 to 300 seropositive members of the cohort. Each donor provided a peripheral blood sample, and peripheral blood mononuclear cells were used for TCR beta sequencing. Genomic DNA extraction from the blood cell samples was performed with the Qiagen DNeasy Blood Extraction Kit. The CDR3 starts with the cysteine, ends with the phenylalanine, and has 13 residues. The entry retains the CDR3 DNA only, 39 bases that are in frame from base 1. Trimming at the junction amounts to 0 bases on V and 9 bases on J, and the germline ends lie 10 bases apart. CDR1 is given as SGHRS and CDR2 as YFSETQ, both from the germline V gene. General study outcomes and caveats: A later genetic analysis reported fewer N-insertions in productive TCRs among donors in an Asian-associated ancestry cluster than the approximately 670-donor mean. The study gave a list of 150 to 200 TCR beta chains associated with cytomegalovirus. Several of the top co-occurrence clusters appeared to be linked to parvovirus B19, influenza, CMV and Epstein-Barr virus, according to a later analysis. According to a later analysis, TCR association rates differed among HLA loci, with DRB1 alleles showing the most associated TCRs and HLA-C alleles showing the fewest. Some IMGT-functional V segments, including TRBV6-2 and TRBV6-3, could not be told apart with the 87-base-pair reads, so those segments were excluded. Assigning TCR associations to individual alleles was difficult when HLA alleles, especially DR and DQ, strongly co-occurred. In a later analysis, most CMV-associated TCR beta chains were found to appear HLA-restricted, with HLA associations seemingly driven largely by CMV exposure. A group of highly shared sequence variants was considered likely to be a technical artifact of the sequencing pipeline. In vitro tests confirmed that three of the cytomegalovirus-associated TCR beta chains recognize cytomegalovirus antigens. The earlier analysis of 587 of the donors excluded approximately 17 rarely observed V segments, including chromosome 9 orphons, because counts were too low. The classifier was reported to diagnose cytomegalovirus status with high specificity and sensitivity in both the original and validation cohorts. A further reported finding was that TCR beta sequences accurately predicted the HLA-A and HLA-B alleles for most subjects in the first cohort. Broadly in line with IMGT annotations, most TCR beta V segments showed up in productive rearrangements about 87% or about 30% of the time in an earlier analysis of 587 of the donors. Presence/absence analyses assumed roughly uniform sequencing depth across donors, an assumption that may not hold. A later analysis associated 17,000 or so TCR beta sequences with specific HLA alleles at a false discovery rate of 0.05. Compared with equally common non-associated chains, HLA-associated TCR beta chains in a later analysis were more clonally expanded and had lower generation probabilities. Because HLA typing was unavailable for some donors at each locus, only the typed subset was used in association tests. The only immune exposure information available for the cohort was CMV serostatus. In this cohort, only TCR beta chains were sequenced, and detectable features were limited by the absence of alpha or paired-chain data. The authors suggested that the approach could potentially be extended to other disease states and immunological phenotypes. Most TCR sequences were observed very rarely across donors, whereas some public TCRs were present in many individuals. Correlated functional status among segregating V segments might reflect linkage disequilibrium, but an unknown experimental factor could not be ruled out. A later genetic analysis associated a missense DCLRE1C variant with V-gene and J-gene trimming of TCR beta chains, and an independent cohort replicated the association.

This clone was picked up a small number of times. No antigen is known for it. Per-base quality was not reported, and no clone a single base away is much larger than it. This receptor was obtained from a man between 18 and 29 years old in good health and CMV-seropositive. Here the chain combines TRBV5-1 and TRBJ2-4, with no confidently assigned D gene. Sequencing was done on a sample of PBMCs. The CDR3 corresponds to CASSLGVYPIQYF. The DNA sequence follows: TGCGCCAGCAGCTTGGGAGTTTACCCCATTCAGTACTTC.